This T cell receptor beta chain is drawn from a study of Graves' ophthalmopathy and Graves' hyperthyroidism. Whole-study context: Untreated patients at initial diagnosis provided peripheral blood.

This clonotype was counted ten times or more. The antigen is unknown. RNA transcripts yielded amplified TCR beta CDR3 regions. The first-round RT-PCR employed HTBI primers together with the Qiagen OneStep RT-PCR kit. A multiplex PCR was then performed as the second round. MiXCR, run by TCRdb on the multiplex PCR reads, gives a single entry per CDR3 protein. Among roughly 420,000 distinct CDR3 sequences, about 21% were seen once, and the ten largest hold roughly 3%. Broader study findings: With just under 90% sensitivity and less than 83% specificity, a 13-signature model separated ophthalmopathy from stable hyperthyroidism.

Germline V gives CDR1 SGHRS, CDR2 YFSETQ. The CDR3 is 13 residues long. Trimming took off 0 bases at V and 3 bases at J, with 6 bases between the two ends. Clinicians made diagnoses from clinical symptoms, serum thyroxine, TRAb, thyroid ultrasound and orbital computed tomography. This sequence joins TRBV5-1 and TRBJ1-1, with D uncertain. This receptor was obtained from a woman aged 18-35 years with stable Graves' hyperthyroidism. The sample taken for sequencing was peripheral blood. The CDR3 loop is CASSLAEDTEAFF. CDR3 DNA: TGCGCCAGCAGCTTGGCGGAGGACACTGAAGCTTTCTTT.